This T cell receptor (beta chain) derives from a study of cytomegalovirus exposure and HLA in healthy donors. Study-wide context: Earlier, some 180 million T cells were analyzed, and some 120 million unique TCR beta sequences were found among them. Whole-study findings and limits: Later, an analysis found that common viral pathogens appeared to be linked with several of the most significant clusters.

This clone appeared a single time. The antigen remains undetermined. PCR was performed using 60 Vbeta and 13 Jbeta primers. Method: immunoSEQ multiplex PCR; TCRdb's copy keeps in-frame clones and lacks some. The sample has 150,000 to 180,000 clones; approximately 80% are singletons. V shed 3 bases, J shed 3 bases, and the junction held 5 bases outside the gene matches. This CDR3 region has 16 residues. CDR1 is LNHNV, CDR2 YYDKDF, per germline (reference sequence). The material sequenced was PBMCs. The receptor was isolated from a woman in her thirties or forties in good health and CMV-seropositive. This chain connects TRBV15 to TRBJ2-3; 11 positions match TRBD2. Written as DNA, the CDR3 is TGTGCCACCAGCAGGGGCCGACTAGCGGGAACAGATACGCAGTATTTT. Its translation: CATSRGRLAGTDTQYF.